The rows below give T cell receptor beta chains drawn from one sample of a study of monozygotic twins with inflammatory bowel disease. TCRdb re-called the 5' RACE reads, yielding one record per CDR3 amino acid sequence without DNA. This sample's table has a few hundred thousand distinct CDR3 sequences. Sequencing was carried out using blood. Receptors originate from a human donor with ulcerative colitis or Crohn's disease, or a healthy co-twin of an affected twin (not recorded which). CDR3s include the opening cysteine and the closing phenylalanine or tryptophan.

>TRBJ2-5|TRBV10-3
CAISEPGGEETQYF
>TRBJ1-5|TRBV18
CASSKATSNQPQHF
>TRBJ1-1|TRBV27
CASSLFGQGPGGSEAFF
>TRBJ1-1|TRBV20-1
CSASRAFQNTEAFF
>TRBJ2-2|TRBV20-1
CSARDLDRGSTGELFF
>TRBJ1-2|TRBV5-6
CASSLYPGTNYGYTF
>TRBJ2-7|TRBV13
CASSNRGYYEQYF
>TRBJ1-2|TRBV12-3/TRBV12-4
CASSFLERTHYGYTF
>TRBJ2-1|TRBV4-3
CASSQGSGVSNEQFF
>TRBJ2-2|TRBV6-5
CASSSQGADTGELFF
>TRBJ2-1|TRBV6-2/TRBV6-3
CASSSLLSGGAYNEQFF
>TRBJ2-3|TRBV19
CASSTRVFATDTQYF
>TRBJ2-7|TRBV11-2
CASSSGVAQYF
>TRBJ2-5|TRBV4-1
CASSQDGLARETQYF
>TRBJ2-6|TRBV7-9
CASSDRQGAGANVLTF
>TRBJ1-1|TRBV2
CASSLTGWDTEAFF
>TRBJ1-1|TRBV5-6
CASSLFVTTGETEAFF
>TRBJ2-5|TRBV14
CASSQVTYLAVQETQYF
>TRBJ1-5|TRBV10-3
CAISESSDQPQHF
>TRBJ2-2|TRBV5-1
CASSPRQGGTGELFF
>TRBJ1-4|TRBV12-3/TRBV12-4
CASSLASGGEKLFF
>TRBJ2-6|TRBV7-2
CASSLSVHGANVLTF
>TRBJ2-3|TRBV10-3
CATQDRTDTQYF
>TRBJ2-5|TRBV5-1
CASSFQGGETQYF
>TRBJ2-2|TRBV28
CASSFQGAGELFF
>TRBJ2-1|TRBV15
CATSSPPGRTRYNEQFF
>TRBJ2-7|TRBV19
CASSTDRGYERYF
>TRBJ2-5|TRBV14
CASSQDGWVLKTQYF
>TRBJ1-3|TRBV27
CASSLNPTGGNTIYF
>TRBJ1-2|TRBV19
CASSLRPVTEGYTF
>TRBJ2-7|TRBV18
CASSPYTGSYDEQYF
>TRBJ2-7|TRBV4-3
CASSQDRKVPYEQYF
>TRBJ2-5|TRBV4-2
CASSPLTSSKETQYF
>TRBJ2-1|TRBV5-1
CASSLVTAPSYNEQFF
>TRBJ2-1|TRBV15
CATSRAGLAGGNKLYNEQFF
>TRBJ1-5|TRBV6-1
CASRVSRTGNSQPQHF
>TRBJ2-3|TRBV7-2
CASSSQRGVTDTQYF
>TRBJ2-7|TRBV28
CASSLMAGASYEQYF
>TRBJ1-4|TRBV6-1
CASSQGASLFELFF
>TRBJ1-6|TRBV5-1
CASSGGTALDNSPLHF
>TRBJ2-2|TRBV7-8
CASSLALAGGHGGELFF
>TRBJ2-7|TRBV15
CATSRARGQTTYEQYF
>TRBJ1-1|TRBV20-1
CSAKGGGGDTEAFF
>TRBJ2-7|TRBV5-6
CASSPLDSLPSYEQYF
>TRBJ1-6|TRBV5-1
CASSSGTGVSSYNSPLHF
>TRBJ2-2|TRBV4-2
CASSQEMGTGELFF
>TRBJ2-2|TRBV6-1
CASIQKQGVTGELFF
>TRBJ2-4|TRBV11-2
CASSLGQDLIQYF
>TRBJ2-7|TRBV9
CASAPRQGASYEQYF